This passage covers 10 T cell receptor beta chains from one sample sequenced in a study of T cells in women clearing cervical HPV infection. Libraries were prepared by immunoSEQ multiplex PCR; TCRdb keeps only in-frame clonotypes and omits some of them. This table holds around 30,000 clones. Sequenced material: blood buffy coat. The receptors come from a woman between 18 and 69 years old with a cervical HPV16 infection that either progressed to CIN3+ or cleared (not recorded which).

Regarding this clone: The read halts 3 residues ahead of the CDR3 end, with the missing end drawn from the germline J gene. The chain combines TRBV7-9 with TRBJ1-2; D possibly corresponds to TRBD1 (6 bases). The germline V gene encodes CDR1 SEHNR and CDR2 FQNEAQ (reference sequence). The V gene lost 1 base and the J gene lost 5 bases, with 8 bases spanning the gap. The CDR3 runs 13 residues. CDR3 sequence: CASSLGGRYGYTF. Partial CDR3 DNA: TGTGCCAGCAGCTTAGGGGGGCGGTATGGC.

Points on this clone: The read ends 3 residues shy of where the CDR3 ends; the end is completed using the germline J gene. The chain carries TRBV20-1 and TRBJ1-2; TRBD1 matches 8 bases. The V gene's germline CDR1 is DFQATT and CDR2 SNEGSKA (reference sequence). The CDR3 runs 15 residues. Losses at the gene ends were 0 bases for V and 7 bases for J; bases not matched to a gene: 10. The CDR3 spells CSARDARQGHGGYTF. The covered CDR3 bases are TGCAGTGCTAGAGATGCGAGACAGGGGCATGGTGGC.

Details on this clone: Sequencing ends 3 residues short of the CDR3 end; the germline J gene provides the rest. The gene calls are TRBV29-1 and TRBJ2-4; tentative D call: TRBD1 (5 bases). There are 12 residues in the CDR3. The V gene's germline CDR1 is SQVTM and CDR2 ANQGSEA. This CDR3 is CSVLSAGWGQYF. CDR3 bases read: TGCAGCGTTCTTTCCGCAGGGTGGGGT.

On this clone: Read coverage stops 3 residues before the CDR3 terminus; the germline J gene supplies the remainder. V gene TRBV5-1 combines with J gene TRBJ1-2; perhaps TRBD1 as D (5 bases). From germline, CDR1 is SGHRS and CDR2 YFSETQ. Trimming stripped 0 bases from V and 5 bases from J, with 5 bases between. The CDR3 sequence is 12 residues long. CDR3 DNA, as far as it was read: TGCGCCAGCAGCTTGGAGGGGTATGGC. Protein: CASSLEGYG. The full CDR3 protein reads CASSLEGYGYTF.

Worth noting for this clone: The read terminates 3 residues before the CDR3 end, so the remaining end is supplied by the germline J gene. The chain uses TRBV6-4 and TRBJ2-2, with TRBD1 matching 7 bases. With V trimmed by 6 bases and J by 3 bases, 4 bases remained unmatched. The V gene's germline CDR1 is MRHNA and CDR2 SNTAGT. The CDR3 has 14 amino acids. CDR3 region: CASSQTGYTGELFF. The DNA read from the CDR3 is TGTGCCAGCAGCCAGACAGGGTACACCGGGGAG.

As regards this clone: The read ends 3 residues shy of where the CDR3 ends; the end is completed using the germline J gene. The rearrangement links TRBV29-1 to TRBJ2-3, with D perhaps matching TRBD2 (5 bases). This CDR3 region has 13 residues. From germline, CDR1 is SQVTM and CDR2 ANQGSEA. CDR3 sequence reads: CSALDPGMETQYF. The CDR3 DNA, read in part, is TGCAGCGCCTTGGACCCGGGGATGGAGACG.

A note on this clone: Sequencing ends 3 residues short of the CDR3 end; the germline J gene provides the rest. V is TRBV19 and J is TRBJ1-3; TRBD1 aligns across 10 bases. The V segment lost 6 bases and the J segment 1 base; nucleotides outside the gene matches: 6. In germline, CDR1 is LNHDA, CDR2 SQIVND (reference sequence). CDR3 length equals 16 residues. The CDR3 spells CASRSRDRGSGNTIYF. The CDR3 bases that were read are TGTGCCAGTAGATCCCGGGACAGGGGATCTGGAAACACC. The full variable domain, its missing parts supplied by reference TRBV19 and TRBJ1-3, is DGGITQSPKYLFRKEGQNVTLSCEQNLNHDAMYWYRQDPGQGLRLIYYSQIVNDFQKGDIAEGYSVSREKKESFPLTVTSAQKNPTAFYLCASRSRDRGSGNTIYFGEGSWLTVV.

Points on this clone: The DNA ends 3 residues before the CDR3 does, and the rest of the CDR3 is filled in from the germline J gene. V and J are TRBV19 and TRBJ2-3; D call uncertain. Germline loops: CDR1 LNHDA, CDR2 SQIVND (reference sequence). CDR3 length: 16 amino acids. The ends were cut back, 7 bases at V and 1 base at J, with 18 bases in the middle. CDR3 region: CASTPVGWQGTDTQYF. The DNA read from the CDR3 is TGTGCCAGTACCCCCGTGGGTTGGCAGGGCACAGATACG.

Comments on this clone: The CDR3 end falls 3 residues outside the read, so it is completed with the germline J gene. V and J are TRBV19 and TRBJ1-2; the D gene is possibly TRBD1 (6 bases). This CDR3 spans 18 amino acids. CDR1 is LNHDA, CDR2 SQIVND, per germline (reference sequence). Partial CDR3 DNA: TGTGCCAGTAGTATTGGGACTAGCGGGGGGGCCGCTTCGGGCGAC. Protein product: CASSIGTSGGAASGD. The whole CDR3 region reads CASSIGTSGGAASGDYTF.

About this clone itself: Read coverage stops 3 residues before the CDR3 terminus; the germline J gene supplies the remainder. The genes are TRBV5-1 and TRBJ1-1, with D uncertain. In germline, CDR1 is SGHRS, CDR2 YFSETQ. This CDR3 has 13 residues. V was trimmed by 3 bases and J by 0 bases, leaving 6 bases between them. The DNA read from the CDR3 is TGCGCCAGCAGCTACGACTTGAACACTGAA. Amino acids: CASSYDLNTE. The CDR3 in full is CASSYDLNTEAFF.